One and the same sample provided the 30 T cell receptor beta chains below, sequenced in a study of immune heterogeneity within non-small cell lung tumors. Multiplex PCR relied on 32 V and 13 J primers to amplify TCR beta CDR3. Each CDR3 protein gets one entry after TCRdb re-called the multiplex PCR reads with MiXCR. Seen here are about 2,800 distinct CDR3 sequences, 14% to 15% observed once, and the top ten hold 20% to 25%. Bulk tumor genomic DNA constituted the template, at around 600 ng per sample. Every primary tumor yielded several biopsies, spaced far apart, that were taken during surgery. Patients had untreated, newly diagnosed non-small cell lung cancer and underwent curative surgery. The sample taken for sequencing was lung tumor tissue. Every receptor here comes from a female donor with non-small cell lung cancer.

By its share, this clonotype is medium-sized. This sequence joins TRBV5-1 and TRBJ2-2, with D maybe TRBD2 (6 bases). Germline V lookup: CDR1 SGHRS, CDR2 YFSETQ. The ends were cut back, 5 bases at V and 7 bases at J, with 15 bases in the middle. CDR3 length: 14 amino acids. CDR3 loop: CASRDVVGGGELFF. The CDR3, as DNA: TGCGCCAGCAGAGACGTCGTGGGGGGCGGGGAGCTGTTTTTT.

The table lists this clonotype with a few counts. Possible read error: a much larger clone is one base away. V gene TRBV12-3 or TRBV12-4 combines with J gene TRBJ2-5; 10 nucleotides align to TRBD2. The CDR3 length is 17 residues. The CDR3 DNA follows: TGTGCCAACAGTTCCCGCCTAGCGGGAGCTTTGGGAGAGACCCAGTACTTC. Protein: CANSSRLAGALGETQYF.

Notes on this clonotype: The CDR3 end shows no conserved phenylalanine or tryptophan, and so a read error is likely. It is unclear where the CDR3 begins or ends on the DNA, so no DNA is shown, and the CDR3 is as TCRdb lists it. The gene calls are TRBV2 and TRBJ2-3; the table assigns TRBD2, which was not confirmed against the DNA. The CDR3 extends over 14 residues, inclusive of both ends. The germline gives CDR1 SNHLY, CDR2 FYNNEI. The CDR3 region is CASSESLDEQYFGP.

By frequency in the sample, this clonotype is large. The V gene is TRBV24-1, the J gene TRBJ2-3, with a tentative D call TRBD1 (6 bases). The V gene lost 0 bases and the J gene lost 2 bases, with 11 bases spanning the gap. This CDR3 comprises 16 residues. Germline assignment: CDR1 KGHDR and CDR2 SFDVKD. The CDR3 is CATSDLDGTTTDTQYF. The CDR3, as DNA: TGTGCCACCAGTGATTTGGATGGGACAACCACAGATACGCAGTATTTT.

This clonotype has only one observation. The V call is TRBV5-1, the J call TRBJ1-3; D is unclear. The germline V gene encodes CDR1 SGHRS and CDR2 YFSETQ. CDR3 length: 14 residues. The V and J ends lost 2 bases and 3 bases respectively, with 9 bases between them. The CDR3 here is CASSFAVGGNTIYF. The CDR3 DNA follows: TGCGCCAGCAGCTTTGCCGTGGGTGGAAACACCATATATTTT. Full variable domain (missing parts from reference TRBV5-1 and TRBJ1-3): KAGVTQTPRYLIKTRGQQVTLSCSPISGHRSVSWYQQTPGQGLQFLFEYFSETQRNKGNFPGRFSGRQFSNSRSEMNVSTLELGDSALYLCASSFAVGGNTIYFGEGSWLTVV.

As concerns this clonotype: A clone one base away is much larger, so this may be a read error. Without the conserved terminal phenylalanine or tryptophan, this CDR3 likely stems from a read error. The chain links TRBV11-2 to TRBJ1-1; D ambiguous. Germline loops: CDR1 SGHAT, CDR2 FQNNGV. CDR3 size: 16 residues. The V end lost 4 bases, the J end lost 0 bases, and 15 bases lay between the germline ends. The CDR3 bases are TGTGCCAGCAGCTCCCCAAGGGCCAGTATGAACACTGAAGCTTTCCTT. This translates into CASSSPRASMNTEAFL.

This clonotype ranks as hyperexpanded. This chain connects TRBV9 to TRBJ2-7, with 11 nucleotides matching TRBD2. After removal of 0 bases from V and 1 base from J, the junction contained 6 bases not matched to a gene. CDR1 and CDR2 (germline): SGDLS, YYNGEE. The length of the CDR3 is 17 residues. CDR3: CASSVGTTSGSSYEQYF. CDR3 bases: TGTGCCAGCAGCGTAGGGACTACTAGCGGGAGTTCCTACGAGCAGTACTTC.

Sample share makes this clonotype medium-sized. The chain carries TRBV11-2 and TRBJ2-1; no firm D call. V lost 5 bases and J 7 bases, leaving 9 bases between the germline ends. This CDR3 has 12 residues. Germline assignment: CDR1 SGHAT and CDR2 FQNNGV. The CDR3 loop reads CASSPIGNEQFF. CDR3 coding DNA: TGTGCCAGCAGCCCCATAGGGAATGAGCAGTTCTTC.

This clonotype qualifies as medium-sized (0.01 to 0.1%). The CDR3 nucleotides are TGTGCCAGTAATCGCGGGGCTGAAGCTTTCTTT. Amino acids: CASNRGAEAFF. The chain has TRBV19 and TRBJ1-1; D is uncertain. CDR3 size: 11 residues. Per the germline V gene, CDR1 is LNHDA and CDR2 is SQIVND (reference sequence). V was cut by 7 bases and J by 6 bases, with 9 bases left in between.

This clonotype was picked up many times. The rearrangement uses TRBV18 and TRBJ2-5; D unresolved. The V gene lost 0 bases and the J gene lost 3 bases, with 5 bases spanning the gap. Germline V gene sequence: CDR1 KGHSH, CDR2 LQKENI. The CDR3 covers 13 residues. The CDR3 nucleotides read TGTGCCAGCTCACCACCGAGTAAAGAGACCCAGTACTTC. Protein sequence: CASSPPSKETQYF.

This clonotype was observed at least ten times. This rearrangement joins TRBV11-3 to TRBJ2-1, with D perhaps TRBD1 (5 bases). CDR1 and CDR2 (germline): SGHNT, YENEEA. This CDR3 has 17 amino acids. With 3 bases removed from V and 0 bases from J, the gap between germline ends came to 15 bases. The DNA of the CDR3 is TGTGCCAGCAGCTTCCGGTCCCGACAGAACTCCTACAATGAGCAGTTCTTC. It codes for CASSFRSRQNSYNEQFF.

This clonotype showed up just a few times. The CDR3 end shows no conserved phenylalanine or tryptophan, and so a read error is likely. No DNA is shown, since the ends of the CDR3 on it are uncertain; the CDR3 is the one TCRdb lists. This chain uses TRBV12-3 or TRBV12-4 with TRBJ2-3; the listed D gene, TRBD1, was not tested against the DNA. 15 amino acids form the CDR3, both terminal residues included. The CDR3 here is CASSWDRVFEQYFGP.

This clonotype came up a few times. With a much larger clone just one base away, this may be a read error. CDR3 in DNA: TGTGCCACCCGAAGAGTGCCTCGTATCCCCTTC. Its protein is CATRRVPRIPF. The chain carries TRBV6-2 or TRBV6-3 and TRBJ1-2; D is ambiguous. CDR1 and CDR2 from the germline V gene are MNHEY and SVGEGT. The CDR3 spans 11 residues.

By sample share, this clonotype is large. This rearrangement joins TRBV6-1 to TRBJ1-2; no reliable D call. Trimming pared 6 bases from V and 6 bases from J, leaving 5 bases between. The CDR3 length is 10 residues. Per the germline V gene, CDR1 is MNHNS and CDR2 is SASEGT. The CDR3 region has the DNA TGTGCCAGCAGGGAGGATGGCTACACCTTC. Its protein is CASREDGYTF.

Points on this clonotype: This may come from a read error, since a much larger clone is one base off. This chain joins TRBV9 and TRBJ1-1, with D perhaps TRBD1 (5 bases). The CDR3 runs 13 residues. Per the germline V gene, CDR1 is SGDLS and CDR2 is YYNGEE. V was clipped by 1 base and J by 3 bases, with 7 bases between them. CDR3 amino acids: CASSVRDDTEAFF. In DNA, the CDR3 is TGTGCCAGCAGCGTAAGGGACGACACTGAAGCTTTCTTT.

This clonotype appeared many times. The V gene is TRBV12-3 or TRBV12-4, the J gene TRBJ2-3, with a tentative D call TRBD2 (6 bases). CDR3 size: 12 residues. Trimming removed 10 bases from V and 3 bases from J, with 11 bases in between. The CDR3 loop reads CAIKEGTDTQYF. The DNA for the CDR3 is TGTGCCATCAAGGAGGGAACAGATACGCAGTATTTT.

This clonotype is deemed medium-sized. The J gene is TRBJ1-1, the V gene TRBV6-1; 7 bases align to TRBD1. CDR3 length equals 15 residues. Trimming cost V 3 bases and J 6 bases; bases outside gene matches: 10. Germline V gene sequence: CDR1 MNHNS, CDR2 SASEGT. The CDR3 nucleotides are TGTGCCAGCAGTGAGGCTCCGACAGGGTCCCCTGAAGCTTTCTTT. It yields the protein CASSEAPTGSPEAFF.

This clonotype has only a few counts. One base away lies a much larger clone, so this may be a sequencing read error. The chain combines TRBV30 with TRBJ2-3; perhaps TRBD1 as D (5 bases). Germline-derived CDR1 and CDR2 are GTSNPN and SVGIG (reference sequence). This CDR3 is 13 amino acids long. CDR3 in amino acids: CAWRVGAGDTQYF. The CDR3 coding sequence is TGTGCCTGGCGTGTTGGGGCTGGAGATACGCAGTATTTT.

This clonotype is judged medium-sized. This chain uses TRBV7-6 with TRBJ1-3; D gene unclear. Germline V gives CDR1 SGHVS, CDR2 FNYEAQ. V was trimmed by 1 base and J by 3 bases, leaving 7 bases between them. CDR3 size: 14 residues. The CDR3 DNA reads as TGTGCCAGCAGCTTAGGGGGAAGTGGAAACACCATATATTTT. It specifies CASSLGGSGNTIYF.

V gene TRBV15 combines with J gene TRBJ2-3, with 12 bases identical to TRBD1. In germline, CDR1 is LNHNV, CDR2 YYDKDF (reference sequence). This CDR3 comprises 19 residues. Trimming cost V 0 bases and J 2 bases; bases outside gene matches: 9. The CDR3 DNA reads as TGTGCCACCAGCAGAGATGTGGGACAGGGGGCGACCATCACAGATACGCAGTATTTT. Its protein is CATSRDVGQGATITDTQYF.

This clonotype counts as medium-sized. V usage is TRBV27 and J usage is TRBJ1-1; no clear D gene. Germline assignment: CDR1 MNHEY and CDR2 SMNVEV (reference sequence). Trimming took off 1 base at V and 5 bases at J, with 8 bases between the two ends. This CDR3 has 13 amino acids. CDR3 bases: TGTGCCAGCAGTTTATATTTGGGTACTGAAGCTTTCTTT. It codes for CASSLYLGTEAFF.

This clonotype rates as medium-sized (0.01 to 0.1%). This rearrangement joins TRBV10-2 to TRBJ2-1, with TRBD2 identical over 8 bases. V lost 8 bases, J lost 3 bases, and 3 bases stayed unmatched. Germline assignment: CDR1 WSHSY and CDR2 SAAADI. This CDR3 has 13 residues. The CDR3 nucleotides are TGCGCCAGCTACGGGGGGGACTACAATGAGCAGTTCTTC. It specifies CASYGGDYNEQFF.

Note on this clonotype: The final CDR3 position lacks the conserved phenylalanine or tryptophan, pointing to a likely read error. Because the CDR3's place on the DNA is in doubt, the DNA is left out and the CDR3 is given as listed by TCRdb. The V gene is TRBV28, the J gene TRBJ2-3; the table calls TRBD2, which could not be checked here. The germline CDR1 and CDR2 sequences are MDHEN and SYDVKM. The CDR3 is made up of 16 amino acids, end residues included. This chain's CDR3 is CASNRQGFTYEQYFGP.

By proportion, this clonotype is medium-sized (0.01 to 0.1%). The chain uses TRBV12-3 or TRBV12-4 and TRBJ2-3, with D possibly TRBD2 on 6 matching bases. The CDR3 runs to 16 residues. The V and J ends lost 2 bases and 6 bases respectively, with 18 bases between them. CDR3 DNA: TGTGCCAGCAGTTTATTCTTCAGGCGGGGCGGGGATACGCAGTATTTT. Translated, it gives CASSLFFRRGGDTQYF.

This clonotype is classed as medium-sized (0.01 to 0.1%). In DNA form, the CDR3 reads TGTGCCAGCCGGACTCTTGGGGCCAATCAGCCCCAGCATTTT. It translates to CASRTLGANQPQHF. This chain connects TRBV19 to TRBJ1-5; TRBD1 might be the D (5 bases). The V gene lost 9 bases and the J gene lost 3 bases, with 15 bases spanning the gap. Germline lookup yields CDR1 LNHDA and CDR2 SQIVND (reference sequence). This CDR3 spans 14 amino acids.

This clonotype is medium-sized. The rearrangement uses TRBV5-1 and TRBJ2-1, with a weak D call TRBD1 (6 bases). There are 16 residues in the CDR3. V was clipped by 4 bases and J by 1 base, with 15 bases between them. Looked up from germline, CDR1 is SGHRS and CDR2 is YFSETQ. The CDR3 protein is CASSQGGFLSYNEQFF. Written as DNA, the CDR3 is TGCGCCAGCAGCCAAGGGGGTTTCCTTTCCTACAATGAGCAGTTCTTC.

This clonotype was picked up a small number of times. Given a much more abundant clone one base away, this may be a read error. This sequence joins TRBV6-1 and TRBJ2-7; D is uncertain. V was shortened by 4 bases and J by 6 bases, with 16 bases between the two germline ends. Germline-derived CDR1 and CDR2 are MNHNS and SASEGT. There are 14 residues in the CDR3. The CDR3 reads CASSVDTGWSEQYF. CDR3 nucleotides: TGTGCCAGCAGTGTCGACACCGGGTGGTCCGAGCAGTACTTC.

In its sample, this clonotype is medium-sized. The chain has TRBV12-3 or TRBV12-4 and TRBJ1-1, with D hard to call. The CDR3 runs 11 residues. The germline V and J ends were trimmed by 9 bases and 7 bases, with 12 bases remaining between them. The CDR3 DNA follows: TGTGCCAGTGGGTCGGGTCATGAAGCTTTCTTT. Its translation is CASGSGHEAFF.

In regard to this clonotype: At one end the junction does not follow the germline gene, possibly because of a read error. The chain employs TRBV19 and TRBJ2-3; no firm D call. CDR3 length: 14 amino acids. Looked up from germline, CDR1 is LNHDA and CDR2 is SQIVND (reference sequence). CDR3 sequence reads: CASSMSLSTDRQYF. The CDR3 DNA follows: TGTGCCAGTAGTATGAGCCTTAGCACAGATAGGCAGTACTTT.

Comments on this clonotype: Since a much larger clone is just one base distant, this may be a read error. V gene TRBV29-1 combines with J gene TRBJ2-3, with D perhaps assigned TRBD1 or TRBD2 (6 bases each). The CDR3 covers 14 residues. Germline-derived CDR1 and CDR2 are SQVTM and ANQGSEA. Trimming cost V 8 bases and J 4 bases, with 19 bases left between them. The CDR3 nucleotides are TGCAGCCTAACGGGGGCGGATGGAGCAGATACGCAGTATTTT. Translating gives CSLTGADGADTQYF.